This paragraph reports one TCR beta chain. Antigen unknown. In germline, CDR1 is MDHEN, CDR2 SYDVKM. V lost 4 bases and J lost 4; bases outside the gene matches: 5. There are 15 residues in the CDR3. The data belong to a study of cytomegalovirus exposure and HLA in healthy donors. Study-level background: Findings of an earlier analysis included some 120 million unique TCR beta sequences from 180 million or so T cells. Study-wide points: In an earlier analysis, about 90% or about 30%: the productive usage of most TCR beta V segments. Across all donors, roughly uniform sequencing depth was an assumption of the presence/absence analyses.

In the PCR, 60 Vbeta and 13 Jbeta primers were used. Method: immunoSEQ multiplex PCR; TCRdb's copy keeps in-frame clones and lacks some. The sample carries around 72,000 clones, approximately 70% recorded once. This chain connects TRBV28 to TRBJ2-4, with TRBD2 matching over 9 bases. The source is a middle-aged man in good health and CMV-seropositive. Sequencing used PBMCs. In nucleotides, the CDR3 is TGTGCCAGCAGTTCCTCCAGCGGGAGGAAAAACATTCAGTACTTC. It codes for CASSSSSGRKNIQYF.